This entry lists 5 T cell receptor beta chains sequenced from one sample in a study of T cell repertoires in cytomegalovirus infection. These receptors are not linked to any known antigen. Each CDR3 protein is one row after TCRdb ran MiXCR on the reads. The sample lists around 900,000 distinct CDR3 sequences, roughly 30% occurring once. Sample: cultured CD8+ T cells from PBMCs, taken from culture after CMV antigen stimulation. The source of these receptors is a human donor in good health (CMV status not recorded). Some clones in this sample may be carry-over from other donors' samples.

This chain connects TRBV15 to TRBJ2-3, with TRBD2 identical over 8 bases. CDR1 and CDR2 (germline): LNHNV, YYDKDF (reference sequence). The CDR3 runs to 16 residues. The trim removed 3 bases at V and 0 bases at J, leaving 5 bases unmatched. The CDR3 DNA reads TGTGCCACCAGCAGCGGGGGGGCCCCAAGCACAGATACGCAGTATTTT. Its protein product is CATSSGGAPSTDTQYF.

This rearrangement joins TRBV13 to TRBJ2-3, with TRBD2 as a possible D gene (6 bases). The germline gives CDR1 PRHDT, CDR2 FYEKMQ (reference sequence). CDR3 length equals 15 residues. V was shortened by 5 bases and J by 7 bases, with 19 bases between the two germline ends. DNA for the CDR3: TGTGCCAGCAGCGGTGGGACTGGCGGGGTAAATACGCAGTATTTT. This codes for CASSGGTGGVNTQYF.

The rearrangement uses TRBV27 and TRBJ2-7, with D hard to call. V lost 3 bases and J lost 2, with 14 bases in between. This CDR3 region has 15 residues. Germline values: CDR1 MNHEY, CDR2 SMNVEV (reference sequence). CDR3 protein: CASSFLTAIAYEQYF. The CDR3 DNA sequence: TGTGCCAGCAGTTTTTTAACAGCTATCGCCTACGAGCAGTACTTC.

The V call is TRBV27, the J call TRBJ1-2, with D unresolved. The CDR3 runs to 15 residues. The V end was cut by 4 bases, the J end by 8 bases, with 20 bases between. CDR1 is MNHEY and CDR2 is SMNVEV in the germline V gene (reference sequence). CDR3: CASSYLRAGGEGYTF. CDR3 DNA: TGTGCCAGCAGTTACCTCCGGGCAGGCGGAGAGGGCTACACCTTC.

The gene calls are TRBV19 and TRBJ2-1; a possible D gene is TRBD1 (6 bases). Trimming took 7 bases from V and 6 from J, leaving 7 bases between them. Germline V gives CDR1 LNHDA, CDR2 SQIVND (reference sequence). The CDR3 consists of 11 residues. The CDR3 sequence: CASNRANEQFF. The CDR3, as DNA: TGTGCCAGTAACAGGGCCAATGAGCAGTTCTTC.